Following are 21 T cell receptor beta chains from one sample sequenced in a study of T cell responses to AZD1222 COVID-19 vaccine. The repertoire was sequenced with immunoSEQ multiplex PCR; TCRdb's copy has only in-frame clones and lacks some. Of under 150,000 clones in the sample, around 85% were seen once. The material was peripheral blood, obtained on day 0 of AZD1222 vaccination. The receptor source for this set is an adult in good health.

This sequence joins TRBV18 and TRBJ2-7; D gene uncertain. The CDR3 loop spans 14 amino acids. The V end was cut by 6 bases, the J end by 2 bases, with 14 bases between. Germline CDR1 KGHSH, CDR2 LQKENI. CDR3 DNA sequence: TGTGCCAGCTCTCCCACAGCGATAACCTACGAGCAGTACTTC. Translated, it gives CASSPTAITYEQYF.

This clone was observed once. The genes are TRBV9 and TRBJ1-2; D might be TRBD1 (5 bases). The CDR3 covers 14 residues. V was clipped by 1 base and J by 3 bases, with 10 bases between them. CDR1 SGDLS and CDR2 YYNGEE come from the germline V gene. The CDR3 nucleotides read TGTGCCAGCAGCGTACAGGGTGAGGACTATGGCTACACCTTC. It yields the protein CASSVQGEDYGYTF. Full variable domain (remainder filled in from reference TRBV9 and TRBJ1-2): DSGVTQTPKHLITATGQRVTLRCSPRSGDLSVYWYQQSLDQGLQFLIQYYNGEERAKGNILERFSAQQFPDLHSELNLSSLELGDSALYFCASSVQGEDYGYTFGSGTRLTVV.

This chain joins TRBV6-5 and TRBJ1-6; D not resolved. The ends were cut back, 0 bases at V and 8 bases at J, with 11 bases in the middle. Germline V gives CDR1 MNHEY, CDR2 SVGAGI. CDR3 length equals 15 residues. CDR3 sequence reads: CASSYSEGRYSPLHF. In DNA form, the CDR3 reads TGTGCCAGCAGTTACTCGGAGGGCCGGTATTCACCCCTCCACTTT.

This chain joins TRBV9 and TRBJ1-3, with a weak D call TRBD1 (5 bases). V was pared by 0 bases and J by 8 bases, with 12 bases between. The CDR3 extends over 14 amino acids. CDR1 is SGDLS and CDR2 is YYNGEE in the germline V gene. The CDR3 loop reads CASSVGQGGDTIYF. For the CDR3, the DNA is TGTGCCAGCAGCGTAGGTCAGGGAGGAGACACCATATATTTT.

The chain has TRBV5-1 and TRBJ1-3; 10 bases are shared with TRBD1. The CDR3 runs to 16 residues. Germline values: CDR1 SGHRS, CDR2 YFSETQ. Unmatched junction bases numbered 5, after V lost 3 bases and J lost 2 bases. CDR3 region: CASSWGTGVAGNTIYF. CDR3 in DNA: TGCGCCAGCAGCTGGGGGACAGGGGTTGCTGGAAACACCATATATTTT.

V usage is TRBV18 and J usage is TRBJ2-5; D call uncertain. Trimming stripped 4 bases from V and 2 bases from J, with 8 bases between. The CDR3 contains 13 residues. Germline CDR1 and CDR2: KGHSH and LQKENI. CDR3 sequence: CASSLIEQETQYF. DNA of the CDR3: TGTGCCAGCTCACTAATAGAACAAGAGACCCAGTACTTC.

This chain connects TRBV5-1 to TRBJ2-7, with TRBD2 identical over 14 bases. V dropped 0 bases and J dropped 2; count of bases not matched to a gene: 13. The CDR3 totals 20 residues. Germline V gives CDR1 SGHRS, CDR2 YFSETQ. The CDR3 DNA reads as TGCGCCAGCAGCTTGGCGCCTGGGACTAGCGGGGGCCTAAGGCCCTACGAGCAGTACTTC. Its translation is CASSLAPGTSGGLRPYEQYF.

The chain uses TRBV6-5 and TRBJ1-1; the D gene is possibly TRBD1 (5 bases). CDR3 size: 13 residues. The V gene's germline CDR1 is MNHEY and CDR2 SVGAGI. V was clipped by 1 base and J by 5 bases, with 8 bases between them. CDR3 protein: CASSYFAGTEAFF. CDR3 sequence (DNA): TGTGCCAGCAGTTACTTTGCAGGGACTGAAGCTTTCTTT.

On this clone itself: Other nucleotide sequences in the sample specify the same CDR3. The chain links TRBV25-1 to TRBJ2-7; no definite D call. Germline values: CDR1 MGHDK, CDR2 SYGVNS. V lost 3 bases to trimming and J lost 1 base, with 1 base between them. CDR3 length equals 11 residues. CDR3 DNA sequence: TGTGCCAGCAGTGAGTCCTACGAGCAGTACTTC. Protein sequence: CASSESYEQYF.

V usage is TRBV14 and J usage is TRBJ1-2; D unclear. Per germline, CDR1 SGHDN and CDR2 FVKESK. The CDR3 is made up of 13 amino acids. The V end lost 4 bases, the J end lost 4 bases, and 10 bases lay between the germline ends. The CDR3 sequence: CASSPTPIYGYTF. The CDR3 DNA is TGTGCCAGCAGCCCGACGCCCATCTATGGCTACACCTTC.

The chain employs TRBV19 and TRBJ1-4, with 7 bases lining up with TRBD1. The CDR3 length is 13 residues. Trimming took 6 bases from V and 7 from J; bases not matched to a gene: 5. Germline assignment: CDR1 LNHDA and CDR2 SQIVND (reference sequence). This CDR3 reads CASRAQGGEKLFF. In nucleotides, the CDR3 is TGTGCCAGTAGAGCCCAGGGGGGTGAAAAACTGTTTTTT.

This clone was detected a few times. The CDR3 loop reads CSGNPWGGNTEAFF. CDR3 DNA sequence: TGCAGCGGTAATCCTTGGGGGGGAAACACTGAAGCTTTCTTT. The V call is TRBV29-1, the J call TRBJ1-1, with a tentative D call TRBD1 (5 bases). Trimming pared 7 bases from V and 2 bases from J, leaving 17 bases between. Germline V gene sequence: CDR1 SQVTM, CDR2 ANQGSEA. This CDR3 has 14 amino acids. Supplemented by reference TRBV29-1 and TRBJ1-1, the full variable domain reads SAVISQKPSRDICQRGTSLTIQCQVDSQVTMMFWYRQQPGQSLTLIATANQGSEATYESGFVIDKFPISRPNLTFSTLTVSNMSPEDSSIYLCSGNPWGGNTEAFFGQGTRLTVV.

This sequence joins TRBV5-6 and TRBJ1-5, with 9 bases lining up with TRBD1. From germline, CDR1 is SGHDT and CDR2 YYEEEE. The CDR3 spans 15 residues. V gave up 0 bases and J gave up 6 bases; unmatched junction bases: 4. CDR3 sequence reads: CASSLGGTGTQPQHF. The CDR3 DNA reads TGTGCCAGCAGCTTGGGGGGGACAGGGACTCAGCCCCAGCATTTT.

This chain joins TRBV4-2 and TRBJ2-1; D is perhaps TRBD2 (6 bases). CDR1 and CDR2 (germline): LGHNA, YNFKEQ. The germline V and J ends were trimmed by 0 bases and 8 bases, with 20 bases remaining between them. This CDR3 comprises 17 residues. The DNA of the CDR3 is TGTGCCAGCAGCCAAGAAATAACTAGCTCCTTTGGTGATGAGCAGTTCTTC. Protein product: CASSQEITSSFGDEQFF.

The chain recombines TRBV11-2 with TRBJ2-3; D not certain. CDR1 and CDR2 from the germline V gene are SGHAT and FQNNGV. The CDR3 is made up of 13 amino acids. The V end was cut by 7 bases, the J end by 3 bases, with 11 bases between. The CDR3 spells CASTFPGTDTQYF. The CDR3 region has the DNA TGTGCCAGCACCTTCCCGGGTACAGATACGCAGTATTTT.

In this sample, this clone is medium-sized. The V gene is TRBV2, the J gene TRBJ1-1; possible D gene TRBD1, 5 bases. The V and J ends lost 7 bases and 5 bases respectively, with 17 bases between them. This CDR3 is 14 amino acids long. Per germline, CDR1 SNHLY and CDR2 FYNNEI. CDR3 bases: TGTGCCAGCACCTTCGGTACGGGGCTGACTGAAGCTTTCTTT. Translated: CASTFGTGLTEAFF.

The chain has TRBV6-5 and TRBJ1-5; 9 bases map to TRBD1. This CDR3 is built from 15 residues. Germline V gene lookup returns CDR1 MNHEY and CDR2 SVGAGI. Trimming removed 6 bases from V and 7 bases from J; junction bases left unmatched: 10. The CDR3 sequence: CASSPAGQGQQPQHF. CDR3 DNA: TGTGCCAGCAGCCCCGCTGGACAGGGGCAACAGCCCCAGCATTTT.

This sequence joins TRBV5-4 and TRBJ1-1; D remains unclear. The CDR3 has 11 amino acids. Germline-derived CDR1 and CDR2 are SGHNT and YYREEE (reference sequence). V lost 0 bases and J lost 7, with 4 bases in between. This chain's CDR3 is CASSLGGEAFF. In DNA, the CDR3 is TGTGCCAGCAGCTTGGGAGGTGAAGCTTTCTTT.

The sample holds a few counts of this clone. The CDR3 reads CASSLGRGNSPLHF. The CDR3 region has the DNA TGCGCCAGCAGCTTGGGCAGGGGTAATTCACCCCTCCACTTT. The V gene is TRBV5-1, the J gene TRBJ1-6, with TRBD1 as a possible D gene (6 bases). The CDR3 length is 14 residues. Germline CDR1 and CDR2: SGHRS and YFSETQ. Trimming stripped 0 bases from V and 6 bases from J, with 7 bases between.

The V and J genes are TRBV7-3 and TRBJ1-2; D remains unclear. V was trimmed by 5 bases and J by 3 bases, leaving 10 bases between them. Germline loops: CDR1 SGHTA, CDR2 FQGTGA. The CDR3 contains 13 residues. The CDR3 is CASSITPHYGYTF. DNA of the CDR3: TGTGCCAGCAGCATTACACCTCACTATGGCTACACCTTC.

The chain has TRBV7-2 and TRBJ1-4, with D possibly matching TRBD1 (6 bases). The germline V gene encodes CDR1 SGHTA and CDR2 FQGNSA. This CDR3 comprises 17 residues. Deletions cut 0 bases from V and 0 bases from J, with 11 bases between. CDR3 bases: TGTGCCAGCAGCTTAGCGCGAGGGGGGGCAACTAATGAAAAACTGTTTTTT. It codes for CASSLARGGATNEKLFF.